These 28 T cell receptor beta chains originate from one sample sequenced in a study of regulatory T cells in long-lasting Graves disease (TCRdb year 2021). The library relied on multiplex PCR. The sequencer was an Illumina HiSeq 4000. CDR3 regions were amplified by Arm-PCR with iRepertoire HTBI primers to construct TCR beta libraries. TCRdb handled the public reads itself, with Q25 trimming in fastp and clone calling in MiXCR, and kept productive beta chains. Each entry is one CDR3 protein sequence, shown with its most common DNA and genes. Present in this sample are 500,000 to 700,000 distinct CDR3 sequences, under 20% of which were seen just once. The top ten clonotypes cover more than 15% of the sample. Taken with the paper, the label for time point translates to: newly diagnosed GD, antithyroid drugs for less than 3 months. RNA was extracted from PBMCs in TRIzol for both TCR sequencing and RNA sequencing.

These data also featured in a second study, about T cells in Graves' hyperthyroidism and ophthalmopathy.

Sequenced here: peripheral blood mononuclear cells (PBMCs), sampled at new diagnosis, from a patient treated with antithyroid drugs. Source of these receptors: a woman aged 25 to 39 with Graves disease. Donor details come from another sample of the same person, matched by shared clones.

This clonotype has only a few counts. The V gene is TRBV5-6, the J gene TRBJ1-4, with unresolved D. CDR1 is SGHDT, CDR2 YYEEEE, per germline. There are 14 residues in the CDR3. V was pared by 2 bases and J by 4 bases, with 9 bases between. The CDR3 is CASSFSGDNEKLFF. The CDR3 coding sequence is TGTGCCAGCAGCTTTTCGGGAGATAATGAAAAACTGTTTTTT.

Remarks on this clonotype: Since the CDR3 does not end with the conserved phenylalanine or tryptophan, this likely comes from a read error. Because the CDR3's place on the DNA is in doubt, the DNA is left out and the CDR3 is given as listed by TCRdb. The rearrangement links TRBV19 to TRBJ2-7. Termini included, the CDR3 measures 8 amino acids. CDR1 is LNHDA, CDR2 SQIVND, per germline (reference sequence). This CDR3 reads CASSIDVP.

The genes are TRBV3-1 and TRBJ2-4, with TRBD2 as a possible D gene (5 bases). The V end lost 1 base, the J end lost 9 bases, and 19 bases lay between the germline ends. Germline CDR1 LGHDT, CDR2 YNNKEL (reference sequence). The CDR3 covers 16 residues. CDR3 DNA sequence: TGTGCCAGCAGCCAAGGGCAAGCGGCCCCTGGTTTCATTCAGTACTTC. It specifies CASSQGQAAPGFIQYF.

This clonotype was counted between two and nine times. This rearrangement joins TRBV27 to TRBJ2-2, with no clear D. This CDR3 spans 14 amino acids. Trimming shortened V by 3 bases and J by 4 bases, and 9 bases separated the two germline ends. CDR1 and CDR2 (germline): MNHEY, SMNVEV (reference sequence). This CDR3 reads CASSFSYPTGELFF. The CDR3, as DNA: TGTGCCAGCAGTTTTTCCTACCCCACCGGGGAGCTGTTTTTT.

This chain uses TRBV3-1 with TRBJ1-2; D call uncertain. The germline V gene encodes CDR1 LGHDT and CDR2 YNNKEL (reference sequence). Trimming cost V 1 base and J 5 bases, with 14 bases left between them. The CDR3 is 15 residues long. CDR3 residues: CASSQAGGGRYGYTF. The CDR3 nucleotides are TGTGCCAGCAGCCAAGCGGGAGGAGGACGTTATGGCTACACCTTC.

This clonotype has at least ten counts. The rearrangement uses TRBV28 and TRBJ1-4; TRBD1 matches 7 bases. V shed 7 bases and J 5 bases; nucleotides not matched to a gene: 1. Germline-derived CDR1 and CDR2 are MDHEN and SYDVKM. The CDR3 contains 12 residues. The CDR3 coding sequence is TGTGCCAGCAAGACAGGGAATGAAAAACTGTTTTTT. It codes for CASKTGNEKLFF.

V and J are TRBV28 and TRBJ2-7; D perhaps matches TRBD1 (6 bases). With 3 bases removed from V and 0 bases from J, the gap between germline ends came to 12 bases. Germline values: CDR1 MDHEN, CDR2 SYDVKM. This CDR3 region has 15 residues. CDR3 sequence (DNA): TGTGCCAGCAGTTTTCAGGGGAGTAGCTCCTACGAGCAGTACTTC. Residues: CASSFQGSSSYEQYF. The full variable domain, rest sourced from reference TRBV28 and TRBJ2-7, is DVKVTQSSRYLVKRTGEKVFLECVQDMDHENMFWYRQDPGLGLRLIYFSYDVKMKEKGDIPEGYSVSREKKERFSLILESASTNQTSMYLCASSFQGSSSYEQYFGPGTRLTVT.

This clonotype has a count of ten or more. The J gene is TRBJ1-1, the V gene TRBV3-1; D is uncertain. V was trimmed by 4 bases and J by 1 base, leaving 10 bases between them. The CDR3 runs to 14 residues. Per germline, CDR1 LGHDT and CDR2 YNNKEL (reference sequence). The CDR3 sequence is CASSRLMGNTEAFF. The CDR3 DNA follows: TGTGCCAGCAGCCGACTGATGGGGAACACTGAAGCTTTCTTT.

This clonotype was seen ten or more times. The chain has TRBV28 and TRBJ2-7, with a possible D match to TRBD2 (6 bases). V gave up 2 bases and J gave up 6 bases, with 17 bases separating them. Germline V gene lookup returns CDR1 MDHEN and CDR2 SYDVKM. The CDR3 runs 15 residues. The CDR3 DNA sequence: TGTGCCAGCAGTTTAAATAGCGGAAAACTCTCCGAGCAGTACTTC. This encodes CASSLNSGKLSEQYF.

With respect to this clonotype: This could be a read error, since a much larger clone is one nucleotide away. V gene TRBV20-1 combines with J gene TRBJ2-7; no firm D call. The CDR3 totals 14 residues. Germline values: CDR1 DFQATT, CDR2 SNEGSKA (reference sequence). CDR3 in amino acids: CSARVELSSYKQYF. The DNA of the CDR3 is TGCAGTGCTAGAGTGGAGTTAAGCTCCTACAAGCAGTACTTC.

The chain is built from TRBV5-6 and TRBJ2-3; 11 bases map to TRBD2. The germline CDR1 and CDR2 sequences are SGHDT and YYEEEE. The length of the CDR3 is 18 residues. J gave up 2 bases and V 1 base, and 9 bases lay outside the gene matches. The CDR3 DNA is TGTGCCAGCAGCTTGCGTCTAGCGGGAGGTTCCCTCACAGATACGCAGTATTTT. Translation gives CASSLRLAGGSLTDTQYF.

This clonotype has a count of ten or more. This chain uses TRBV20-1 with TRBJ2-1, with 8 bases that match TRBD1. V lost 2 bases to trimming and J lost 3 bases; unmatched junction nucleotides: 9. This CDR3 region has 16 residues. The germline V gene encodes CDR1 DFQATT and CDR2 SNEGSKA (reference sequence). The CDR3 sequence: CSARSAGGALYNEQFF. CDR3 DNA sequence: TGCAGTGCTAGATCAGCAGGGGGCGCTCTCTACAATGAGCAGTTCTTC.

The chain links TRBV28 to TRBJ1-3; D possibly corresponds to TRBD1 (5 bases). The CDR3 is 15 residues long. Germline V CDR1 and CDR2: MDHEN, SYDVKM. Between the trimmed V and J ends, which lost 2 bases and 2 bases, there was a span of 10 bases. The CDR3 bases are TGTGCCAGCAGTTTAGGGGCTCCAACTGGAAACACCATATATTTT. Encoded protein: CASSLGAPTGNTIYF.

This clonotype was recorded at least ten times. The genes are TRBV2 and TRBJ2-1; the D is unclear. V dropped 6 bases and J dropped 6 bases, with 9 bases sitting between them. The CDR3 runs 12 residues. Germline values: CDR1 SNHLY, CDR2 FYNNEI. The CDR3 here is CASRTLFNEQFF. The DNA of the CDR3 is TGTGCCAGCAGGACCCTTTTCAATGAGCAGTTCTTC.

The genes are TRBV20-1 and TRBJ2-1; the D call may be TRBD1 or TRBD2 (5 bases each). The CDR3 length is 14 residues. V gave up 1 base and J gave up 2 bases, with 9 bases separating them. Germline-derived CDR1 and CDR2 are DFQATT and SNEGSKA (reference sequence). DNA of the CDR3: TGCAGTGCTAGAGCGGGGCCGACCTACAATGAGCAGTTCTTC. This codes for CSARAGPTYNEQFF.

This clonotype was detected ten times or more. The CDR3, as DNA: TGTGCCAGCAGAGGAATACAGGGGGCCCACGAGCAGTACTTC. Translated, it gives CASRGIQGAHEQYF. This sequence joins TRBV2 and TRBJ2-7, with 9 bases fitting TRBD1. Trimming removed 6 bases from V and 5 bases from J; junction bases left unmatched: 8. Germline-derived CDR1 and CDR2 are SNHLY and FYNNEI. The CDR3 length is 14 residues.

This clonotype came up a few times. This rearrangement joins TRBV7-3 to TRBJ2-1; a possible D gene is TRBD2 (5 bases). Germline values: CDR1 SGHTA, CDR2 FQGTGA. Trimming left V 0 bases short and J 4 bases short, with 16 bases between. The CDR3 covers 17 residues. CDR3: CASSLTGPGAVYNEQFF. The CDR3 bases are TGTGCCAGCAGCTTAACGGGTCCTGGAGCGGTGTACAATGAGCAGTTCTTC.

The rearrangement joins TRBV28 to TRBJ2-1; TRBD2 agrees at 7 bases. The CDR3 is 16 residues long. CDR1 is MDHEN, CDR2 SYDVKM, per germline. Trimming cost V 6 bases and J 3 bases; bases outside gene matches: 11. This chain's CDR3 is CASSQAGLGIYNEQFF. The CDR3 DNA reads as TGTGCCAGCAGCCAAGCGGGGCTAGGGATCTACAATGAGCAGTTCTTC. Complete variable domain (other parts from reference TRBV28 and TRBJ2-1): DVKVTQSSRYLVKRTGEKVFLECVQDMDHENMFWYRQDPGLGLRLIYFSYDVKMKEKGDIPEGYSVSREKKERFSLILESASTNQTSMYLCASSQAGLGIYNEQFFGPGTRLTVL.

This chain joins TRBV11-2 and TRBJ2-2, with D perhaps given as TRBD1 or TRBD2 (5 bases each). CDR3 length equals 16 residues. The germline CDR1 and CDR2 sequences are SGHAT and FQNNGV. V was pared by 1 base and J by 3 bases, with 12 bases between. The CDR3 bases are TGTGCCAGCAGCTTAGGTCGGGGCGCGGACACCGGGGAGCTGTTTTTT. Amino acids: CASSLGRGADTGELFF.

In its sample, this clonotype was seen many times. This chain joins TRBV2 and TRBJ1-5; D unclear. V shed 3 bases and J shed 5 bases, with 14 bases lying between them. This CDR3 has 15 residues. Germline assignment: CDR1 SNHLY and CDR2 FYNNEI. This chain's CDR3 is CASSEVWSPYQPQHF. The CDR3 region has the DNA TGTGCCAGCAGTGAGGTATGGTCCCCGTATCAGCCCCAGCATTTT.

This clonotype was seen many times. The CDR3 nucleotides are TGTGCCAGCAGCTTGTGGCTAGCGGGAGTATCAGATACGCAGTATTTT. It codes for CASSLWLAGVSDTQYF. The rearrangement links TRBV11-2 to TRBJ2-3; TRBD2 matches at 10 bases. This CDR3 is built from 16 residues. From germline, CDR1 is SGHAT and CDR2 FQNNGV. V lost 3 bases to trimming and J lost 4 bases; unmatched junction nucleotides: 7.

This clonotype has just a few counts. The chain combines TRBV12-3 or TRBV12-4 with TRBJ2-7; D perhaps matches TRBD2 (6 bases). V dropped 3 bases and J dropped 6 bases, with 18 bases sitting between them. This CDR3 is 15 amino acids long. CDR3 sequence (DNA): TGTGCCAGCAGTTTTGGCGGGAACCGACGACTCGAGCAGTACTTC. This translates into CASSFGGNRRLEQYF.

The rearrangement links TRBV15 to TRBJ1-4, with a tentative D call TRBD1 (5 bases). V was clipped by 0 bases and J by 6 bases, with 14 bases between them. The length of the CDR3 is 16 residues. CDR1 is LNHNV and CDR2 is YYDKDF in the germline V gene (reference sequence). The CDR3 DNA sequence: TGTGCCACCAGCAGAGATAGGGGCGTGGGGGATGAAAAACTGTTTTTT. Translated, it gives CATSRDRGVGDEKLFF.

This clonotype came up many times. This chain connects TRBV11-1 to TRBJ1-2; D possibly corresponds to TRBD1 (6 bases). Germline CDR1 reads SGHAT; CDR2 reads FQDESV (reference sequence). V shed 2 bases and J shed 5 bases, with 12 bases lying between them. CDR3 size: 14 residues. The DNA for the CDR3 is TGTGCCAGCAGCTTAAACAGGGCGGCGTATGGCTACACCTTC. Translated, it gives CASSLNRAAYGYTF.

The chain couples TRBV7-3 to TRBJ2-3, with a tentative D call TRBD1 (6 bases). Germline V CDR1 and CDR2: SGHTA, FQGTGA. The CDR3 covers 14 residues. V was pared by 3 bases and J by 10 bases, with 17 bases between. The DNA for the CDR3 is TGTGCCAGCAGCTTCAACACAGGGCCCGGGCCGCAGTATTTT. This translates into CASSFNTGPGPQYF.

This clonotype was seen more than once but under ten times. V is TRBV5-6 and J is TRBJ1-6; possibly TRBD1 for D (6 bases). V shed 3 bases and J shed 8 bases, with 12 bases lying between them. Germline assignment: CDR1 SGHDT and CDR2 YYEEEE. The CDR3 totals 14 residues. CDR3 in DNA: TGTGCCAGCAGCTGGATGGACAGTTATTCACCCCTCCACTTT. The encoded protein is CASSWMDSYSPLHF. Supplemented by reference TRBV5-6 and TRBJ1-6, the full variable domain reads DAGVTQSPTHLIKTRGQQVTLRCSPKSGHDTVSWYQQALGQGPQFIFQYYEEEERQRGNFPDRFSGHQFPNYSSELNVNALLLGDSALYLCASSWMDSYSPLHFGNGTRLTVT.

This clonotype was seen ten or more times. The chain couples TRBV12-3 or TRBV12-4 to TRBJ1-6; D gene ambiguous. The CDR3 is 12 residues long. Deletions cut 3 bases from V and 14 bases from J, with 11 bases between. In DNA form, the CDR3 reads TGTGCCAGCAGTTTTGACGTACGCGCCCTCCACTTT. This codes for CASSFDVRALHF.

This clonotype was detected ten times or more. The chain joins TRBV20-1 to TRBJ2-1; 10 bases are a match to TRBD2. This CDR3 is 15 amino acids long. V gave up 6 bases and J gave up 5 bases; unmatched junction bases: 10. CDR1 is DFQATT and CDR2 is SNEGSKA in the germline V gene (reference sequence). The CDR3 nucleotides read TGCAGTGCCGCCGAACCGGGACTAGCGCACAATGAGCAGTTCTTC. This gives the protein CSAAEPGLAHNEQFF.